Below, 8 T cell receptor beta chains from the same sample are listed, as sequenced in a study of lymphopenia after photon versus proton radiotherapy. Method: immunoSEQ multiplex PCR; TCRdb's copy keeps in-frame clones and lacks some. The sample contains fewer than 20,000 clones, approximately 92% of which appear only once. Sequences were derived from peripheral blood, sampled from a patient treated with photon-based radiotherapy. The receptors were gathered from a middle-aged woman with cholangiocarcinoma.

This clone was observed a handful of times. The rearrangement links TRBV27 to TRBJ1-2; D perhaps matches TRBD1 (5 bases). The CDR3 has 12 residues. The ends were cut back, 0 bases at V and 6 bases at J, with 5 bases in the middle. Germline CDR1 is MNHEY and CDR2 is SMNVEV (reference sequence). This CDR3 is CASSLSGDGYTF. The DNA of the CDR3 is TGTGCCAGCAGTTTATCGGGGGATGGCTACACCTTC.

The genes are TRBV29-1 and TRBJ2-4; D is unresolved. V lost 4 bases and J lost 2, with 9 bases in between. The germline V gene encodes CDR1 SQVTM and CDR2 ANQGSEA. The CDR3 spans 13 residues. The DNA for the CDR3 is TGCAGCGTTGGAACTTCCTCCAAAAACATTCAGTACTTC. Residues: CSVGTSSKNIQYF. Full variable domain (outside the CDR3, taken from reference TRBV29-1 and TRBJ2-4): SAVISQKPSRDICQRGTSLTIQCQVDSQVTMMFWYRQQPGQSLTLIATANQGSEATYESGFVIDKFPISRPNLTFSTLTVSNMSPEDSSIYLCSVGTSSKNIQYFGAGTRLSVL.

This chain connects TRBV7-2 to TRBJ2-5; 11 nucleotides agree with TRBD2. CDR1 and CDR2 (germline): SGHTA, FQGNSA. The length of the CDR3 is 17 residues. Unmatched junction bases numbered 14, after V lost 6 bases and J lost 5 bases. CDR3 sequence reads: CASRIGVSGGAGETQYF. In nucleotides, the CDR3 is TGTGCCAGCAGGATTGGCGTTAGCGGGGGGGCTGGGGAGACCCAGTACTTC.

The chain recombines TRBV6-1 with TRBJ1-5, with D tentatively TRBD1 (5 bases). V gave up 2 bases and J gave up 5 bases, with 16 bases separating them. Germline-derived CDR1 and CDR2 are MNHNS and SASEGT. This CDR3 region has 16 residues. The CDR3 here is CASSEWWGGGDQPQHF. The CDR3 coding sequence is TGTGCCAGCAGTGAATGGTGGGGCGGTGGCGATCAGCCCCAGCATTTT.

The chain employs TRBV5-8 and TRBJ1-1, with TRBD1 matching over 7 bases. The CDR3 runs 15 residues. CDR1 is SGHTS and CDR2 is YDEGEE in the germline V gene. V gave up 4 bases and J gave up 1 base; unmatched junction bases: 7. The CDR3 DNA reads as TGTGCCAGCAGCCCCCGACAGGGAAGGAACACTGAAGCTTTCTTT. It yields the protein CASSPRQGRNTEAFF.

The sample holds one count of this clone. CDR3 DNA: TGTGCCAGCAGTGAAGGTGGCACTGAAGCTTTCTTT. It encodes CASSEGGTEAFF. The chain carries TRBV6-1 and TRBJ1-1; D gene uncertain. CDR3 length equals 12 residues. Germline assignment: CDR1 MNHNS and CDR2 SASEGT. Trimming took 1 base from V and 4 from J, leaving 4 bases between them.

The CDR3 here is CASSQDPPFGGTVTEQYF. In DNA form, the CDR3 reads TGTGCCAGCAGCCAAGACCCCCCGTTCGGGGGGACAGTAACTGAGCAGTACTTC. The gene calls are TRBV4-2 and TRBJ2-7, with D possibly called TRBD1 or TRBD2 (7 bases each). Trimming shortened V by 0 bases and J by 7 bases, and 25 bases separated the two germline ends. Per germline, CDR1 LGHNA and CDR2 YNFKEQ. The CDR3 is 18 residues long.

The chain links TRBV6-1 to TRBJ2-7; D not resolved. The CDR3 contains 15 residues. V lost 1 base, J lost 3 bases, and 13 bases lay in between. Germline loops: CDR1 MNHNS, CDR2 SASEGT. DNA of the CDR3: TGTGCCAGCAGTGAAGGCAAGGCAGGAAACTACGAGCAGTACTTC. Its protein product is CASSEGKAGNYEQYF.